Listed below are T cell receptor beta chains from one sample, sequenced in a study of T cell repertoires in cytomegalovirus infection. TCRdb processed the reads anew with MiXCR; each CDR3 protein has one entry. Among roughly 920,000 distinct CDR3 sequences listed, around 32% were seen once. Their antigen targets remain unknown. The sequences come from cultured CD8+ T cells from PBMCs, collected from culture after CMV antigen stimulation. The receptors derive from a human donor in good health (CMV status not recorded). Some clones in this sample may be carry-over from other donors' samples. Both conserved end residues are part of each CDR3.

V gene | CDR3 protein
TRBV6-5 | CASSYPKREGTNTGELFF
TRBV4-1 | CASSQTRNTEAFF
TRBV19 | CASSTKLAAGTDTQYF
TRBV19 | CASSPSGTGEETQYF
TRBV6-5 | CASSYGWGRGTGELFF
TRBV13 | CASRDSASEPQHF
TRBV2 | CASSVARGGLWRNTIYF
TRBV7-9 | CASRRTGGFQETQYF
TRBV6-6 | CASSYGGQSSYNSPLHF
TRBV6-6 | CASSYSRGNTGELFF
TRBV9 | CASSVGNRATDTQYF
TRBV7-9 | CASTSLVYGTDTQYF
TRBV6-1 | CASSYSRDTYEQYF
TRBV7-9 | CASTPGGAEAFF
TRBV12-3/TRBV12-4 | CASSWDWSSYNEQFF
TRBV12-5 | CASGLESTNEQFF
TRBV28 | CASRQGRSRINEKLFF
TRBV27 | CASSSLLRPDTQYF
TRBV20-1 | CSARDVPGTAASGYTF
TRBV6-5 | CASSYSQASSYNEQFF
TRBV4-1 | CASSPVRANTGELFF
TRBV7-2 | CASSLASQLLSGANVLTF
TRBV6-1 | CASTATGLHEQYF
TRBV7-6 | CASSLTTGTGGTEAFF
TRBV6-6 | CASIGDLAYEQCF
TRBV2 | CASSSTGTGGDWVEGNYGYTF
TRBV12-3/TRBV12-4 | CASSPASGSTEAFF
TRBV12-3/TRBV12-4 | CASSFKVRGVASSGANVLTF
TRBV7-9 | CASSLVRSRETQYF
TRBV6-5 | CASSARLAGDTQYF
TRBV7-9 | CASSLAWGAGAFF
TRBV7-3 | CASSSKGGTEAFF
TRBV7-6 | CASSLMAISYNEQFF